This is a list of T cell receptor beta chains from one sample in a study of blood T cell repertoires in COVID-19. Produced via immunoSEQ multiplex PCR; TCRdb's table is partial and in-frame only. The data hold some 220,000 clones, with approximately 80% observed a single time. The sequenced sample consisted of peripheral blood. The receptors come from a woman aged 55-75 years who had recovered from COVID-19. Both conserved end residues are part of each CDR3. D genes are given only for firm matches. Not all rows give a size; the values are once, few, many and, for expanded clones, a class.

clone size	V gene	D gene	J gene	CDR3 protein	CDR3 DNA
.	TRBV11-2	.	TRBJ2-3	CASTTDTYTDTQYF	TGTGCCAGCACCACGGACACATACACAGATACGCAGTATTTT
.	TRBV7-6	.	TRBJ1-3	CASSLVRASGNTIYF	TGTGCCAGCAGCTTAGTCAGGGCCTCTGGAAACACCATATATTTT
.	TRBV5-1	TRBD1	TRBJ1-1	CASSLQGARTEAFF	TGCGCCAGCAGCTTACAGGGGGCGCGAACTGAAGCTTTCTTT
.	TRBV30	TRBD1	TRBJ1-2	CAWSANRQGRGYGYTF	TGTGCCTGGAGTGCCAACCGACAGGGTAGGGGATATGGCTACACCTTC
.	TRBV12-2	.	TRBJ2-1	CASRPGPEVYDGGGERNEQFF	TGTGCAAGTCGTCCCGGGCCCGAGGTTTACGACGGGGGTGGCGAAAGAAATGAGCAGTTCTTC
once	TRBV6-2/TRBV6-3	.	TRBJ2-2	CASSRQVNTGELFF	TGTGCCAGCAGTAGACAGGTGAACACCGGGGAGCTGTTTTTT
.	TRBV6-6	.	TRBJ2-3	CASSLDWNEQYF	TGTGCCAGCAGTCTTGACTGGAACGAGCAGTATTTT
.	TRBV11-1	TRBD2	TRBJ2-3	CASSLEGLVGTDTQYF	TGTGCCAGCAGCTTAGAAGGACTAGTGGGCACAGATACGCAGTATTTT
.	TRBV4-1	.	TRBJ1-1	CASSQDSGGEAFF	TGCGCCAGCAGCCAAGATAGCGGGGGGGAAGCTTTCTTT
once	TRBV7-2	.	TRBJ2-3	CASTRPSRTASTDTQYF	TGTGCCAGCACCCGACCCTCCCGGACAGCCTCGACTGATACGCAGTATTTT
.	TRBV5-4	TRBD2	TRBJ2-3	CASSLAKRGSTDTQYF	TGTGCCAGCAGCTTGGCAAAGCGGGGGAGCACAGATACGCAGTATTTT
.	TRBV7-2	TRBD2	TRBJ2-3	CASSSSQLAGVEYF	TGTGCCAGCAGCTCGTCGCAGCTAGCGGGGGTGGAGTATTTT
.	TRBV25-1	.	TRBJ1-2	CASSDRGRPWGYTF	TGTGCCAGCAGTGACAGGGGTAGGCCCTGGGGCTACACCTTC
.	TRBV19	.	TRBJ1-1	CASSSWAGRSEAFF	TGTGCCAGTAGTAGCTGGGCGGGTAGGTCTGAAGCTTTCTTT
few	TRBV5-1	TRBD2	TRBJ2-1	CASSRTTGGGNEQFF	TGCGCCAGCAGCCGTACTACGGGGGGAGGCAATGAGCAGTTCTTC
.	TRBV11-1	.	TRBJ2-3	CASSLGLSTDTQYF	TGTGCCAGCAGCTTAGGACTAAGCACAGATACGCAGTATTTT
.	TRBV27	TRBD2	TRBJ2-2	CASSFGGGARRTGELFF	TGTGCCAGCAGTTTTGGCGGGGGGGCCAGGCGCACCGGGGAGCTGTTTTTT
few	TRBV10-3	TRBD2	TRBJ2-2	CAIRTSGNTGELFF	TGTGCCATCAGGACTAGCGGCAACACCGGGGAGCTGTTTTTT
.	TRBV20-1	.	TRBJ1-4	CTILSREKLFF	TGCACTATTCTCTCTCGGGAAAAACTGTTTTTT
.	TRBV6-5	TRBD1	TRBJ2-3	CASSGTGATTDTQYF	TGTGCCAGCTCCGGGACAGGGGCCACCACAGATACGCAGTATTTT
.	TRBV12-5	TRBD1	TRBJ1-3	CASGFDRVSGNTIYF	TGTGCTAGTGGTTTTGACAGGGTCTCTGGAAACACCATATATTTT
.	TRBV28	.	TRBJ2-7	CASSEGGPYEQYF	TGTGCCAGCAGTGAGGGGGGGCCCTACGAGCAGTACTTC
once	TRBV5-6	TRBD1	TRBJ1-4	CASSLTGWNEKLFF	TGTGCCAGCAGTTTGACAGGGTGGAACGAAAAACTGTTTTTT
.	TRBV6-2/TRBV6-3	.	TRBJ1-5	CASSARETGNQPQHF	TGTGCCAGCAGTGCGAGGGAAACAGGCAATCAGCCCCAGCATTTT
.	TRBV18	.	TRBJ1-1	CASSPTVGRENTEAFF	TGTGCCAGCTCACCGACCGTAGGGAGGGAGAACACTGAAGCTTTCTTT
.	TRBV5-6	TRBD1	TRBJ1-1	CASSWGQPNTEAFF	TGTGCCAGCAGCTGGGGACAGCCGAACACTGAAGCTTTCTTT
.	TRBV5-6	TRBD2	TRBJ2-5	CASSLDRLAGGQETQYF	TGTGCCAGCAGCTTGGATCGACTAGCGGGGGGGCAGGAGACCCAGTACTTC
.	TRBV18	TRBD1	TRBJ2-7	CASSPLGQGAEEQYF	TGTGCCAGCTCACCACTAGGACAGGGGGCGGAAGAGCAGTACTTC
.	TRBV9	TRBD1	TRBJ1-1	CASSEMGQGGTEAFF	TGTGCCAGCAGCGAGATGGGACAGGGAGGTACTGAAGCTTTCTTT